A selection of T cell receptor beta chains follows, all from one sample in a study of cytomegalovirus exposure and HLA in healthy donors. Profiled with immunoSEQ multiplex PCR; TCRdb holds only in-frame clones, not every one. The sample carries 80,000 to 100,000 clones, 55% to 85% recorded once. Sequenced input: PBMCs. The receptors here all came from a woman aged 18-29 years in good health and CMV-seropositive. Each CDR3 is given with its conserved first and last residue. Fields, in order: V gene, clone size, J gene, D gene, CDR3 DNA, CDR3 protein. D genes are given only for firm matches. Clone sizes are given selectively: once, few, many, or a class where the clone is expanded.

V: TRBV5-6
size: once
J: TRBJ1-5
D: .
DNA: TGTGCCAGCAGCATTTCGGGGAACCCCAATCAGCCCCAGCATTTT
CDR3: CASSISGNPNQPQHF

V: TRBV25-1
size: few
J: TRBJ2-7
D: .
DNA: TGTGCCAGCAGTAGACATAACCAGTCCTACGAGCAGTACTTC
CDR3: CASSRHNQSYEQYF

V: TRBV5-4
size: few
J: TRBJ2-1
D: TRBD1
DNA: TGTGCCAGCAGCTTGGGGGACAGGGGTGACAATGAGCAGTTCTTC
CDR3: CASSLGDRGDNEQFF

V: TRBV6-6
size: .
J: TRBJ1-1
D: .
DNA: TGTGCCAGCAGCACCCGAGGGAGGCCTGAAGCTTTCTTT
CDR3: CASSTRGRPEAFF

V: TRBV4-1
size: .
J: TRBJ2-5
D: .
DNA: TGCGCCAGCAGCCAAGGACCGGGAGAGGCAGTAGAGACCCAGTACTTC
CDR3: CASSQGPGEAVETQYF

V: TRBV7-9
size: .
J: TRBJ2-3
D: TRBD2
DNA: TGTGCCAGCAGCTCGCGGGGGGGCAGCACAGATACGCAGTATTTT
CDR3: CASSSRGGSTDTQYF

V: TRBV28
size: .
J: TRBJ2-7
D: .
DNA: TGTGCCAGCAGTTCCCTTCCAAGGGGCTACGAGCAGTACTTC
CDR3: CASSSLPRGYEQYF

V: TRBV7-8
size: .
J: TRBJ2-7
D: .
DNA: TGTGCCAGCAGACTAAGCCTGGGTGAGCAGTACTTC
CDR3: CASRLSLGEQYF

V: TRBV4-2
size: .
J: TRBJ2-7
D: .
DNA: TGTGCCAGCAGCCAAGATTGGGGCGGGGGCGCAGGGTACGAGCAGTACTTC
CDR3: CASSQDWGGGAGYEQYF

V: TRBV5-1
size: .
J: TRBJ2-5
D: TRBD1
DNA: TGCGCCAGCAGCTTGAGAGGACAGGGGGTTGAGACCCAGTACTTC
CDR3: CASSLRGQGVETQYF

V: TRBV5-1
size: .
J: TRBJ2-1
D: TRBD2
DNA: TGCGCCAGCAGCTCGGCGGCGGGAGAGGGCTACAATGAGCAGTTCTTC
CDR3: CASSSAAGEGYNEQFF

V: TRBV10-3
size: .
J: TRBJ1-1
D: .
DNA: TGTGCCACTGACGGGGGTGGGGGAACTGAAGCTTTCTTT
CDR3: CATDGGGGTEAFF

V: TRBV5-1
size: .
J: TRBJ2-7
D: TRBD2
DNA: TGCGCCAGCAGCTTGGGACTAGCGGTTATGGAGCAGTACTTC
CDR3: CASSLGLAVMEQYF

V: TRBV19
size: .
J: TRBJ2-1
D: TRBD2
DNA: TGTGCCAGTAGTATTCCCCTAGCGGGGAGGAATGAGCAGTTCTTC
CDR3: CASSIPLAGRNEQFF

V: TRBV7-9
size: few
J: TRBJ1-6
D: .
DNA: TGTGCCAGCAGCTCCTCAAGGACAGATTCACCCCTCCACTTT
CDR3: CASSSSRTDSPLHF

V: TRBV11-2
size: .
J: TRBJ2-7
D: TRBD1
DNA: TGTGCCAGCAGAGGGACAGGGGGAATGTACGAGCAGTACTTC
CDR3: CASRGTGGMYEQYF

V: TRBV14
size: .
J: TRBJ2-7
D: .
DNA: TGTGCCAGCAGCCCCCGGACTACCTCCGAGCAGTACTTC
CDR3: CASSPRTTSEQYF

V: TRBV4-2
size: .
J: TRBJ2-7
D: .
DNA: TGTGCCAGCAGCCAAGATCTAGAAAGCTACGAGCAGTACTTC
CDR3: CASSQDLESYEQYF

V: TRBV6-5
size: .
J: TRBJ2-7
D: .
DNA: TGTGCCAGCAGGCTAGGGGGTTTCTACGAGCAGTACTTC
CDR3: CASRLGGFYEQYF

V: TRBV4-2
size: .
J: TRBJ1-6
D: TRBD1
DNA: TGTGCCAGCAGCCAAGGACAGGGCGGGTATAATTCACCCCTCCACTTT
CDR3: CASSQGQGGYNSPLHF

V: TRBV7-2
size: once
J: TRBJ1-4
D: .
DNA: TGTGCCAGCAGCTTAAGACGGGTAGCCCTGAATGAAAAACTGTTTTTT
CDR3: CASSLRRVALNEKLFF